This TCR beta chain was sequenced for a study of cytomegalovirus exposure and HLA in healthy donors. This CDR3 region has 13 residues. From germline, CDR1 is ENHRY and CDR2 SYGVKD. V shed 4 bases and J shed 4 bases, with 11 bases lying between them. This clone was detected a few times. Donors in the study were healthy people who gave bone marrow. Donors likely had unrecorded immune exposures despite being nominally healthy when sampled. The PCR was carried out with 60 Vbeta primers and 13 Jbeta primers. Data came from immunoSEQ multiplex PCR; TCRdb stores just in-frame clones and leaves some out. This table has tens of thousands of clones, approximately 84% appearing once.

The genes are TRBV10-3 and TRBJ2-7, with D possibly TRBD1 on 5 matching bases. What was sequenced was PBMCs. This sequence was found in a girl aged 2 to 10 in good health and CMV-seropositive. In DNA form, the CDR3 reads TGTGCCATCAGTGTATATAAGGGGTACGAGCAGTACTTC. It specifies CAISVYKGYEQYF.